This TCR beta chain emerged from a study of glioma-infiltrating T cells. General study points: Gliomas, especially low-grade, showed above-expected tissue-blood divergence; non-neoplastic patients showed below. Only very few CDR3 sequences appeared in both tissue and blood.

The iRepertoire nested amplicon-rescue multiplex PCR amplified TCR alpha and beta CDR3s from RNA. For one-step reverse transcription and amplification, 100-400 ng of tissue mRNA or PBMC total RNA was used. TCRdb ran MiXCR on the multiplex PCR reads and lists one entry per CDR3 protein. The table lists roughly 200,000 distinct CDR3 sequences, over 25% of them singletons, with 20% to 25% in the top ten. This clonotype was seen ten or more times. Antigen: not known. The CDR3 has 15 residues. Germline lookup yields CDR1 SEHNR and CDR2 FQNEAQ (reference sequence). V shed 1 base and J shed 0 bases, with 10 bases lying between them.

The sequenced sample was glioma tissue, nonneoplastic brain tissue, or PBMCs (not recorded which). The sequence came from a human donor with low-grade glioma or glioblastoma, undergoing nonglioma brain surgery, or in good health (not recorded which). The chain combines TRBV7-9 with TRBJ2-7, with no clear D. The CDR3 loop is CASSLGARVSYEQYF. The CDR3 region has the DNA TGTGCCAGCAGCTTAGGCGCACGGGTCTCCTACGAGCAGTACTTC. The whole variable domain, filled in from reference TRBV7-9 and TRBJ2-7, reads DTGVSQNPRHKITKRGQNVTFRCDPISEHNRLYWYRQTLGQGPEFLTYFQNEAQLEKSRLLSDRFSAERPKGSFSTLEIQRTEQGDSAMYLCASSLGARVSYEQYFGPGTRLTVT.